This T cell receptor beta chain was obtained from a study of cytotoxic CD8 clonotypes in ibrutinib-treated CLL. Cryopreserved PBMCs supplied about 2 micrograms of genomic DNA for TCR beta libraries. Per the germline V gene, CDR1 is SGHNT and CDR2 is YYREEE (reference sequence). Trimming removed 3 bases from V and 0 bases from J, with 10 bases in between. The CDR3 is 15 amino acids. The intended depth for sequencing was 1 in 200,000 to 1 in 1 million T cells. The assay was immunoSEQ multiplex PCR, and TCRdb's table has in-frame clones only and misses some. The repertoire includes about 84,000 clones, around 83% of them detected once, and more than 5% sits in the top ten.

This TCR was sampled from a human donor with chronic lymphocytic leukemia. This chain links TRBV5-4 with TRBJ1-3, with a weak D call TRBD1 (5 bases). This specimen consisted of PBMCs, obtained before ibrutinib treatment. Here the CDR3 DNA reads TGTGCCAGCAGCTGGGACTCGAGCTCTGGAAACACCATATATTTT. This translates into CASSWDSSSGNTIYF.